The rows below give T cell receptor beta chains drawn from one sample of a study of OX40 agonist ivuxolimab in advanced cancers. The data were produced by immunoSEQ multiplex PCR, yet TCRdb's version contains in-frame clones alone and is incomplete. Of over 45,000 clones listed, more than 70% are singletons. The specimen comprised CD4+ or CD8+ T cells sorted from blood, sampled in a trial of the OX40 agonist ivuxolimab. The receptors originated from an adult with an advanced solid tumor such as melanoma, head and neck, liver or kidney cancer. CDR3s include the opening cysteine and the closing phenylalanine or tryptophan. D genes are given only for firm matches. Size values are once, few and many counts, or a class for expanded clones, and some rows have none.

V gene	J gene	clone size	D gene	CDR3 protein	CDR3 DNA
TRBV7-8	TRBJ2-1	-	TRBD2	CASSTEYRDYRYEQFF	TGTGCCAGCAGCACCGAATACCGGGACTATAGGTATGAGCAGTTCTTC
TRBV18	TRBJ1-1	-	-	CASSPLQNLDRGTEAFF	TGTGCCAGCTCACCCCTCCAAAACCTGGACAGAGGAACTGAAGCTTTCTTT
TRBV9	TRBJ1-1	-	-	CASRAGTEAFF	TGTGCCAGTAGAGCGGGGACTGAAGCTTTCTTT
TRBV5-1	TRBJ2-1	once	-	CASSQGGEYNEQFF	TGCGCCAGCAGCCAGGGAGGAGAATACAATGAGCAGTTCTTC
TRBV11-2	TRBJ2-7	-	-	CASTMTPLTYEQYF	TGTGCCAGCACCATGACTCCGCTAACCTACGAGCAGTACTTC
TRBV5-1	TRBJ1-3	-	TRBD1	CASSSLGPGQGNSGNTIYF	TGCGCCAGCAGCTCCCTTGGACCCGGACAGGGGAACTCTGGAAACACCATATATTTT
TRBV6-5	TRBJ1-1	-	-	CASSYGSYTEAFF	TGTGCCAGCAGTTACGGGTCCTACACTGAAGCTTTCTTT
TRBV5-1	TRBJ2-3	-	-	CASSFATEDTQYF	TGCGCCAGCAGCTTTGCGACCGAAGATACGCAGTATTTT
TRBV7-3	TRBJ2-1	-	-	CASSLGSPNEQFF	TGTGCCAGCAGCTTGGGTAGTCCCAATGAGCAGTTCTTC
TRBV5-4	TRBJ1-1	-	-	CASSLGLGAGDTEAFF	TGTGCCAGCAGCCTTGGTCTGGGTGCTGGGGACACTGAAGCTTTCTTT
TRBV19	TRBJ2-2	-	-	CASSMGAITGELFF	TGTGCCAGTAGTATGGGGGCAATCACCGGGGAGCTGTTTTTT
TRBV15	TRBJ1-1	-	-	CATSTMNTEAFF	TGTGCCACCAGCACCATGAACACTGAAGCTTTCTTT
TRBV19	TRBJ1-4	once	-	CASSIGKGSNEKLFF	TGTGCCAGTAGTATAGGGAAAGGTTCTAATGAAAAACTGTTTTTT
TRBV7-7	TRBJ2-5	-	TRBD2	CASSFAGGQGETQYF	TGTGCTAGCAGCTTTGCGGGGGGGCAGGGAGAGACCCAGTACTTC
TRBV5-1	TRBJ1-1	-	TRBD1	CASSSGQSNTEAFF	TGCGCCAGCAGCTCGGGACAGTCGAACACTGAAGCTTTCTTT
TRBV29-1	TRBJ2-3	-	-	CSVARVGITTDTQYF	TGCAGTGTTGCTCGGGTAGGCATCACAACAGATACGCAGTATTTT
TRBV7-8	TRBJ2-7	-	TRBD1	CASSSNRGSAKGYEQYF	TGTGCCAGCAGTTCTAACAGGGGGAGCGCCAAAGGCTACGAGCAGTACTTC
TRBV10-3	TRBJ2-3	-	-	CAISWSSTDTQYF	TGTGCCATCAGTTGGTCTAGCACAGATACGCAGTATTTT
TRBV5-5	TRBJ1-1	-	TRBD1	CASSPGDRGRYTEAFF	TGTGCCAGCAGCCCAGGGGACAGAGGAAGGTACACTGAAGCTTTCTTT
TRBV30	TRBJ1-2	-	-	CAWSVSTGGGYTF	TGTGCCTGGAGTGTCTCGACGGGGGGTGGCTACACCTTC
TRBV4-2	TRBJ1-5	few	-	CASSQEGVGIRPQHF	TGTGCCAGCAGCCAAGAAGGGGTCGGCATAAGGCCCCAGCATTTT
TRBV4-1	TRBJ2-3	-	TRBD2	CASSQDTGLAGGADTQYF	TGCGCCAGCAGCCAAGATACGGGACTAGCGGGGGGAGCAGATACGCAGTATTTT
TRBV19	TRBJ1-2	-	-	CASSLEGYYGYTF	TGTGCCAGTAGTCTTGAAGGGTACTATGGCTACACCTTC
TRBV6-4	TRBJ1-1	-	-	CASSATVNTEAFF	TGTGCCAGCAGTGCCACAGTAAACACTGAAGCTTTCTTT
TRBV6-1	TRBJ1-3	-	TRBD1	CASSAGQGNTIYF	TGTGCCAGCAGTGCGGGACAGGGAAACACCATATATTTT
TRBV30	TRBJ2-5	-	-	CAWHLQGQETQYF	TGTGCCTGGCACCTCCAGGGGCAAGAGACCCAGTACTTC
TRBV2	TRBJ2-1	few	TRBD2	CASSPRRLAGAYNEQFF	TGTGCCAGCAGCCCCCGGCGGCTAGCGGGGGCCTACAATGAGCAGTTCTTC
TRBV29-1	TRBJ1-2	-	-	CSVSGTRGGYTF	TGCAGCGTCTCCGGGACAAGGGGTGGCTACACCTTC
TRBV12-5	TRBJ2-5	-	-	CASGFVPAGPMSQYF	-
TRBV6-1	TRBJ2-7	-	-	CASSEGRVLTYEQYF	TGTGCCAGCAGTGAAGGCAGGGTGCTTACCTACGAGCAGTACTTC
TRBV11-2	TRBJ2-7	-	TRBD2	CASSLDRRRTSGGQSYEQYF	TGTGCCAGCAGCTTAGATCGGCGGCGGACTAGCGGGGGGCAATCCTACGAGCAGTACTTC
TRBV19	TRBJ1-5	-	TRBD1	CASSIDGRGRNQPQHF	TGTGCCAGTAGTATAGACGGCAGGGGGAGGAATCAGCCCCAGCATTTT
TRBV7-9	TRBJ2-5	-	-	CASSLSGQAETQYF	TGTGCCAGCAGCTTAAGTGGCCAGGCAGAGACCCAGTACTTC
TRBV6-1	TRBJ2-6	-	-	CASSEFRAAQAGANVLTF	TGTGCCAGCAGTGAATTCCGGGCTGCACAAGCCGGGGCCAACGTCCTGACTTTC
TRBV7-6	TRBJ2-7	-	-	CASSLGTAQTYEQYF	TGTGCCAGCAGCTTAGGGACAGCCCAAACCTACGAGCAGTACTTC
TRBV5-4	TRBJ1-2	-	-	CASSLVPGSYGYTF	TGTGCCAGCAGCTTGGTCCCGGGGTCCTATGGCTACACCTTC
TRBV5-1	TRBJ2-2	-	TRBD2	CASSLYSGGGAGNTGELFF	TGCGCCAGCAGCTTGTATAGCGGCGGGGGGGCCGGGAACACCGGGGAGCTGTTTTTT
TRBV2	TRBJ1-2	-	TRBD1	CASSTSGTGEFGYTF	TGTGCCAGCAGCACGTCCGGGACAGGGGAATTCGGCTACACCTTC
TRBV7-3	TRBJ1-2	-	-	CASSFQRVYGYTF	TGTGCCAGCAGCTTTCAGAGGGTCTATGGCTACACCTTC
TRBV27	TRBJ2-2	-	TRBD2	CASNLLAGGPTGELFF	TGTGCCAGCAACCTACTAGCGGGGGGGCCGACCGGGGAGCTGTTTTTT
TRBV29-1	TRBJ1-1	-	-	CSVGAEDSLGAAFF	TGCAGCGTTGGGGCCGAAGACAGTTTGGGCGCGGCTTTCTTT
TRBV5-5	TRBJ1-1	few	-	CASTWARGRNTEAFF	TGTGCCAGCACATGGGCCCGGGGGAGGAACACTGAAGCTTTCTTT